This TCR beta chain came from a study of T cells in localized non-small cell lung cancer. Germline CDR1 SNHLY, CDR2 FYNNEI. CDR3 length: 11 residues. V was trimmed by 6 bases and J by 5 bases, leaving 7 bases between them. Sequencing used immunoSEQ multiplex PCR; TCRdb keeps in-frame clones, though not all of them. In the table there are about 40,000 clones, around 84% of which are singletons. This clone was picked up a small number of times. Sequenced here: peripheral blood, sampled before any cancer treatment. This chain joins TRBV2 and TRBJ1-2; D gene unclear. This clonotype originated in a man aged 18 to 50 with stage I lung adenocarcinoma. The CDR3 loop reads CASRATYGYTF. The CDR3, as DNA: TGTGCCAGCAGAGCCACGTATGGCTACACCTTC.